Each of the 31 T cell receptor beta chains below was sequenced from the same sample in a study of shared clonotypes between healthy human individuals. Selected positively for CCR7 and CD45RO-negative, naive CD8 cells excluded terminally differentiated effector memory CD45RA+ cells. Clones were sequenced by immunoSEQ multiplex PCR, and TCRdb holds only the in-frame ones, with some missing. This table has some 2,000,000 clones, about 95% appearing once. The sample comprised naive CD8+ T cells sorted from blood. The origin of the receptors is a man between 18 and 35 years old in good health.

This sequence joins TRBV7-9 and TRBJ1-1, with D uncertain. The V gene lost 1 base and the J gene lost 1 base, with 4 bases spanning the gap. Germline values: CDR1 SEHNR, CDR2 FQNEAQ (reference sequence). The CDR3 loop spans 13 amino acids. The CDR3 loop reads CASSLETNTEAFF. The CDR3 DNA reads TGTGCCAGCAGCTTAGAGACGAACACTGAAGCTTTCTTT.

V usage is TRBV4-1 and J usage is TRBJ1-5; D might be TRBD1 (5 bases). Germline assignment: CDR1 MGHRA and CDR2 YSYEKL. The V end lost 0 bases, the J end lost 0 bases, and 9 bases lay between the germline ends. CDR3 length equals 16 residues. CDR3 in amino acids: CASSQETGHSNQPQHF. The CDR3 DNA reads as TGCGCCAGCAGCCAAGAAACCGGACATAGCAATCAGCCCCAGCATTTT.

The CDR3 sequence is CASSFGGTAGELFF. The DNA of the CDR3 is TGTGCCAGCAGTTTTGGGGGGACCGCCGGGGAGCTGTTTTTT. V usage is TRBV27 and J usage is TRBJ2-2; possible D gene TRBD2, 6 bases. CDR3 length: 14 amino acids. Trimming left V 3 bases short and J 6 bases short, with 11 bases between. The germline V gene has CDR1 MNHEY and CDR2 SMNVEV (reference sequence).

The rearrangement links TRBV9 to TRBJ2-3; 8 bases are shared with TRBD2. The CDR3 spans 14 residues. The J segment lost 6 bases and the V segment lost 3 bases, leaving 6 bases of the junction unmatched. Germline V gene sequence: CDR1 SGDLS, CDR2 YYNGEE. Here the CDR3 reads CASSEVTSEDTQYF. The CDR3 DNA follows: TGTGCCAGCAGCGAAGTGACTAGCGAGGATACGCAGTATTTT.

The genes are TRBV7-6 and TRBJ2-3; 10 bases fit TRBD1. Germline CDR1 and CDR2: SGHVS and FNYEAQ. V dropped 0 bases and J dropped 1; count of bases not matched to a gene: 16. The CDR3 consists of 21 residues. This CDR3 is CASSLAPTGGAEFVGTDTQYF. The CDR3, as DNA: TGTGCCAGCAGCTTAGCCCCGACAGGGGGCGCTGAATTTGTCGGCACAGATACGCAGTATTTT.

About this clone itself: Distinct nucleotide sequences in the sample also encode this CDR3. The V call is TRBV6-5, the J call TRBJ2-3; tentative D call: TRBD1 (6 bases). The CDR3 covers 14 residues. V was clipped by 0 bases and J by 6 bases, with 10 bases between them. Germline values: CDR1 MNHEY, CDR2 SVGAGI. This CDR3 reads CASSYSPGADTQYF. The CDR3 DNA follows: TGTGCCAGCAGTTACTCCCCAGGGGCGGATACGCAGTATTTT.

The chain employs TRBV2 and TRBJ2-7; 9 nucleotides align to TRBD1. Germline V lookup: CDR1 SNHLY, CDR2 FYNNEI. The V gene end was trimmed by 7 bases and the J gene end by 6 bases; junction bases not matched to a gene: 10. The CDR3 runs 14 residues. Here the CDR3 DNA reads TGTGCCAGCACCATCGGGACAGGGATGGGCGAGCAGTACTTC. Translation gives CASTIGTGMGEQYF.

The CDR3: CASSLEASGGLSSYEQYF. For the CDR3, the DNA is TGTGCCAGCAGCTTGGAGGCTAGCGGGGGCCTTAGCTCCTACGAGCAGTACTTC. The V and J genes are TRBV5-6 and TRBJ2-7; 10 nucleotides line up with TRBD2. Germline CDR1 and CDR2: SGHDT and YYEEEE. The CDR3 is made up of 18 amino acids. The junction had 9 bases not matched to a gene; V was cut back by 0 bases and J by 0 bases.

J is TRBJ1-2 and V is TRBV7-8; D perhaps matches TRBD1 (5 bases). V lost 0 bases, J lost 5 bases, and 10 bases lay in between. This CDR3 is built from 14 residues. Germline loops: CDR1 SGHVS, CDR2 FQNEAQ. The chain's CDR3 is CASSLAQTAYGYTF. The CDR3 bases are TGTGCCAGCAGCTTAGCTCAGACAGCGTATGGCTACACCTTC.

This clone was recorded only once. The rearrangement joins TRBV13 to TRBJ2-5; D gene ambiguous. With 3 bases removed from V and 3 bases from J, the gap between germline ends came to 8 bases. Looked up from germline, CDR1 is PRHDT and CDR2 is FYEKMQ (reference sequence). The CDR3 runs to 13 residues. The CDR3 coding sequence is TGTGCCAGCAGCTTGAATTTTAAAGAGACCCAGTACTTC. This gives the protein CASSLNFKETQYF.

The chain joins TRBV9 to TRBJ2-7; the match to TRBD1 covers 12 bases. There are 17 residues in the CDR3. Trimming cost V 3 bases and J 1 base; bases outside gene matches: 8. CDR1 is SGDLS and CDR2 is YYNGEE in the germline V gene. CDR3 sequence reads: CASSAGTGGSGSYEQYF. In nucleotides, the CDR3 is TGTGCCAGCAGCGCCGGGACAGGGGGCTCGGGATCCTACGAGCAGTACTTC. Drawing the rest from reference TRBV9 and TRBJ2-7, the complete variable domain is DSGVTQTPKHLITATGQRVTLRCSPRSGDLSVYWYQQSLDQGLQFLIQYYNGEERAKGNILERFSAQQFPDLHSELNLSSLELGDSALYFCASSAGTGGSGSYEQYFGPGTRLTVT.

This clone was detected only a few times. Other nucleotide sequences from this sample produce the same CDR3. This sequence joins TRBV9 and TRBJ2-5; D is uncertain. Germline CDR1 is SGDLS and CDR2 is YYNGEE. The V end was cut by 0 bases, the J end by 0 bases, with 6 bases between. The CDR3 spans 14 residues. The CDR3 here is CASSVEGNQETQYF. In nucleotides, the CDR3 is TGTGCCAGCAGCGTAGAGGGTAACCAAGAGACCCAGTACTTC.

Here the CDR3 reads CASSTGGGAHTDTQYF. In nucleotides, the CDR3 is TGTGCCAGCAGCACCGGGGGGGGTGCCCACACAGATACGCAGTATTTT. The chain joins TRBV7-9 to TRBJ2-3; 8 positions match TRBD2. Germline V lookup: CDR1 SEHNR, CDR2 FQNEAQ (reference sequence). The V segment lost 5 bases and the J segment 2 bases; nucleotides outside the gene matches: 9. The CDR3 has 16 amino acids.

The rearrangement joins TRBV4-3 to TRBJ1-2; no clear D gene. The CDR3 spans 15 residues. Germline CDR1 reads LGHNA; CDR2 reads YSLEER. The V end was cut by 1 base, the J end by 8 bases, with 17 bases between. The CDR3, as DNA: TGCGCCAGCAGCCAAGGAGGGAATCCCTCGACGGGCTACACCTTC. Its translation: CASSQGGNPSTGYTF.

The V call is TRBV5-1, the J call TRBJ2-1; D not certain. Trimming stripped 4 bases from V and 6 bases from J, with 11 bases between. This CDR3 has 13 residues. Germline loops: CDR1 SGHRS, CDR2 YFSETQ. This chain's CDR3 is CASSEASRNEQFF. The CDR3 DNA is TGCGCCAGCAGCGAGGCTAGTCGCAATGAGCAGTTCTTC.

Written as DNA, the CDR3 is TGTGCCAGCAGCTTAGCTGGACAGGGCCATGGCTACACCTTC. Translation: CASSLAGQGHGYTF. The gene calls are TRBV7-9 and TRBJ1-2; 8 nucleotides align to TRBD1. The CDR3 runs 14 residues. Germline values: CDR1 SEHNR, CDR2 FQNEAQ (reference sequence). Trimming at V came to 0 bases and at J to 6 bases, leaving 3 bases not matched to a gene.

About this clone itself: The same CDR3 arises from other DNA sequences in this sample as well. The chain combines TRBV4-1 with TRBJ2-7; D not resolved. From germline, CDR1 is MGHRA and CDR2 YSYEKL. V was cut by 1 base and J by 2 bases, with 12 bases left in between. The CDR3 totals 15 residues. The CDR3 coding sequence is TGCGCCAGCAGCCAAGTGGCCGGAACCCCCTACGAGCAGTACTTC. Translating it yields CASSQVAGTPYEQYF.

The rearrangement uses TRBV4-1 and TRBJ2-7, with 8 positions matching TRBD1. The J segment lost 5 bases and the V segment lost 0 bases, leaving 9 bases of the junction unmatched. The CDR3 has 16 amino acids. Per the germline V gene, CDR1 is MGHRA and CDR2 is YSYEKL. CDR3 bases: TGCGCCAGCAGCCAAGATGGTCGGCAGGGGGCTGACGAGCAGTACTTC. Its protein product is CASSQDGRQGADEQYF.

V is TRBV7-9 and J is TRBJ2-6; 7 bases match TRBD1. The V and J ends lost 6 bases and 2 bases, in that order; junction bases with no gene match: 10. The CDR3 contains 17 residues. CDR1 and CDR2 from the germline V gene are SEHNR and FQNEAQ (reference sequence). The CDR3 bases are TGTGCCAGCAGTTTATCCAGGGGGAATGCTGGGGCCAACGTCCTGACTTTC. Protein product: CASSLSRGNAGANVLTF.

This chain's CDR3 is CASSSGYTDTQYF. The CDR3, as DNA: TGTGCCAGCAGCTCGGGGTACACAGATACGCAGTATTTT. The chain combines TRBV5-4 with TRBJ2-3; the D gene is possibly TRBD2 (5 bases). Trimming cost V 3 bases and J 2 bases, with 7 bases left between them. Germline V gene lookup returns CDR1 SGHNT and CDR2 YYREEE (reference sequence). The CDR3 has 13 residues.

This clone was observed a few times. The sample carries other DNA sequences with the same CDR3. The chain links TRBV9 to TRBJ2-3; tentatively, D is TRBD1 or TRBD2 (5 bases each). This CDR3 comprises 15 residues. The V end was cut by 0 bases, the J end by 0 bases, with 8 bases between. Germline CDR1 reads SGDLS; CDR2 reads YYNGEE. CDR3 sequence: CASSVGWGSTDTQYF. CDR3 sequence (DNA): TGTGCCAGCAGCGTAGGTTGGGGGAGCACAGATACGCAGTATTTT.

The rearrangement uses TRBV5-4 and TRBJ2-5, with 7 positions matching TRBD1. Germline V gene data show CDR1 as SGHNT and CDR2 as YYREEE (reference sequence). The CDR3 has 14 amino acids. V was pared by 4 bases and J by 1 base, with 4 bases of the junction left unmatched. Written as DNA, the CDR3 is TGTGCCAGCAGCGAGCACAGGGGCCAAGAGACCCAGTACTTC. This sequence encodes CASSEHRGQETQYF.

The chain has TRBV28 and TRBJ2-3; D is undetermined. Trimming took 6 bases from V and 2 from J, leaving 18 bases between them. This CDR3 region has 16 residues. The germline V gene encodes CDR1 MDHEN and CDR2 SYDVKM. The CDR3 spells CASSSLSAVVTDTQYF. CDR3 coding DNA: TGTGCCAGCAGCTCCCTGAGCGCGGTAGTCACAGATACGCAGTATTTT.

This chain uses TRBV7-2 with TRBJ2-5, with a weak D call TRBD2 (6 bases). From germline, CDR1 is SGHTA and CDR2 FQGNSA. The CDR3 runs 14 residues. Trimming removed 1 base from V and 5 bases from J, with 11 bases in between. The DNA of the CDR3 is TGTGCCAGCAGCTTAGAAGTTGGGGGGGAGACCCAGTACTTC. Encoded protein: CASSLEVGGETQYF.

In the case of this clone: Additional DNA sequences in this sample encode the identical CDR3. The chain links TRBV27 to TRBJ2-1; D gene unclear. Germline CDR1 is MNHEY and CDR2 is SMNVEV (reference sequence). With 6 bases removed from V and 0 bases from J, the gap between germline ends came to 9 bases. This CDR3 has 14 amino acids. As DNA, the CDR3 is TGTGCCAGCAGCCCTTCTAGCTCCTACAATGAGCAGTTCTTC. Translation gives CASSPSSSYNEQFF.

In the case of this clone: Other DNA sequences within the sample encode an identical CDR3. V is TRBV4-1 and J is TRBJ2-7; 7 positions agree with TRBD2. CDR3 length equals 14 residues. The V gene end was trimmed by 1 base and the J gene end by 2 bases; junction bases not matched to a gene: 2. Germline V gene lookup returns CDR1 MGHRA and CDR2 YSYEKL. This chain's CDR3 is CASSQGGGPYEQYF. The CDR3, as DNA: TGCGCCAGCAGCCAAGGGGGGGGTCCCTACGAGCAGTACTTC.

The CDR3 loop is CASSQDLPPGTGELFF. The CDR3 coding sequence is TGCGCCAGCAGCCAGGACCTCCCCCCAGGGACCGGGGAGCTGTTTTTT. The chain joins TRBV4-3 to TRBJ2-2; a weak D match, TRBD1 (5 bases). The CDR3 is 16 amino acids. Trimming removed 3 bases at V and 5 bases at J, with 16 bases between. CDR1 is LGHNA, CDR2 YSLEER, per germline.

The chain combines TRBV30 with TRBJ1-5; D might be TRBD1 (5 bases). With 5 bases removed from V and 0 bases from J, the gap between germline ends came to 11 bases. The germline V gene has CDR1 GTSNPN and CDR2 SVGIG (reference sequence). This CDR3 has 14 amino acids. CDR3 sequence (DNA): TGTGCCTGGGGGGACGGCGGTAGCAATCAGCCCCAGCATTTT. Protein product: CAWGDGGSNQPQHF. Drawing the rest from reference TRBV30 and TRBJ1-5, the complete variable domain is SQTIHQWPATLVQPVGSPLSLECTVEGTSNPNLYWYRQAAGRGLQLLFYSVGIGQISSEVPQNLSASRPQDRQFILSSKKLLLSDSGFYLCAWGDGGSNQPQHFGDGTRLSIL.

Turning to this clone: This CDR3 is also generated by other DNA sequences in the sample. The V call is TRBV7-9, the J call TRBJ2-7; 10 positions match TRBD1. The CDR3 is made up of 14 amino acids. Germline V gene sequence: CDR1 SEHNR, CDR2 FQNEAQ (reference sequence). V lost 3 bases to trimming and J lost 4 bases; unmatched junction nucleotides: 3. The CDR3 protein is CASSLDRGLYEQYF. CDR3 DNA: TGTGCCAGCAGCTTGGACAGGGGGTTATACGAGCAGTACTTC.

The chain is built from TRBV27 and TRBJ2-1, with 11 bases identical to TRBD2. Germline assignment: CDR1 MNHEY and CDR2 SMNVEV (reference sequence). V trimming: 4 bases; J trimming: 14 bases; junction bases outside the gene matches: 10. This CDR3 comprises 14 residues. DNA of the CDR3: TGTGCCAGCAGTTCTACTAGCGGGAGTTCGGAGGAGTTCTTC. Translated: CASSSTSGSSEEFF.

The CDR3 DNA follows: TGTGCCAGTACCCCGGGACAGATCAACACTGAAGCTTTCTTT. Its protein product is CASTPGQINTEAFF. The V gene is TRBV19, the J gene TRBJ1-1, with 7 bases aligning to TRBD1. V lost 7 bases, J lost 2 bases, and 7 bases stayed unmatched. This CDR3 is built from 14 residues. CDR1 LNHDA and CDR2 SQIVND come from the germline V gene (reference sequence).